One sample yielded the 9 T cell receptor beta chains listed below, sequenced in a study of early T cells in non-severe SARS-CoV-2 infection. TCRdb ran MiXCR on the 5' RACE reads and lists one entry per CDR3 protein. The data contain 66,000 or so distinct CDR3 sequences, 11% of them singletons. Sequencing input: whole blood. All receptors derive from an adult who was a healthcare worker with PCR-confirmed SARS-CoV-2 infection or an uninfected control (not recorded which).

This clonotype was observed many times. This chain connects TRBV24-1 to TRBJ2-3; tentatively, D is TRBD1 (6 bases). The CDR3 consists of 14 residues. The germline gives CDR1 KGHDR, CDR2 SFDVKD. Trimming pared 4 bases from V and 2 bases from J, leaving 9 bases between. The CDR3 loop is CATSEGQLTDTQYF. The DNA of the CDR3 is TGTGCCACCAGTGAGGGACAACTCACAGATACGCAGTATTTT.

This clonotype was recorded many times. The chain uses TRBV2 and TRBJ2-2; D unresolved. The CDR3 totals 11 residues. Germline CDR1 is SNHLY and CDR2 is FYNNEI. The V and J ends lost 4 bases and 6 bases respectively, with 3 bases between them. The CDR3 sequence is CASSVAGELFF. DNA for the CDR3: TGTGCCAGCAGTGTAGCCGGGGAGCTGTTTTTT.

In its sample, this clonotype was seen many times. The rearrangement uses TRBV20-1 and TRBJ1-1; a possible D gene is TRBD1 (5 bases). The V gene lost 1 base and the J gene lost 7 bases, with 13 bases spanning the gap. The CDR3 loop spans 13 amino acids. Germline CDR1 DFQATT, CDR2 SNEGSKA (reference sequence). The CDR3 DNA reads TGCAGTGCTAGAGGGTGGGGGGAATTTGAAGCTTTCTTT. This encodes CSARGWGEFEAFF.

This clonotype occurred many times. This chain connects TRBV7-9 to TRBJ2-1; TRBD1 matches 10 bases. Germline V CDR1 and CDR2: SEHNR, FQNEAQ (reference sequence). The CDR3 has 16 amino acids. Trimming cost V 2 bases and J 5 bases; bases outside gene matches: 6. The CDR3 spells CASSLWMGTGDNEQFF. The CDR3 bases are TGTGCCAGCAGCTTATGGATGGGGACAGGGGACAATGAGCAGTTCTTC.

This clonotype was detected many times. DNA of the CDR3: TGTGCCATCAGCCCGGGACAGGGGAATCGAGAAAAACTGTTTTTT. Protein: CAISPGQGNREKLFF. The J gene is TRBJ1-4, the V gene TRBV10-3, with 10 bases aligning to TRBD1. The CDR3 loop spans 15 amino acids. Germline V gene sequence: CDR1 ENHRY, CDR2 SYGVKD. The V segment lost 6 bases and the J segment 8 bases; nucleotides outside the gene matches: 9.

This clonotype was observed a few times. The chain is built from TRBV7-9 and TRBJ2-3, with a possible D match to TRBD2 (5 bases). The V end was cut by 5 bases, the J end by 2 bases, with 11 bases between. The CDR3 sequence is 14 residues long. Germline V gene lookup returns CDR1 SEHNR and CDR2 FQNEAQ (reference sequence). The CDR3 coding sequence is TGTGCCAGCAGCGAAAGAGGGTCCACAGATACGCAGTATTTT. Translated, it gives CASSERGSTDTQYF.

This clonotype was detected ten times or more. The chain recombines TRBV9 with TRBJ2-1; D not resolved. Trimming took 2 bases from V and 5 from J, leaving 8 bases between them. The germline CDR1 and CDR2 sequences are SGDLS and YYNGEE. The CDR3 consists of 13 residues. The CDR3: CASSVQPNNEQFF. CDR3 coding DNA: TGTGCCAGCAGCGTCCAGCCTAACAATGAGCAGTTCTTC.

This clonotype was recorded many times. The chain recombines TRBV3-1 with TRBJ1-2, with 7 bases matching TRBD1. CDR1 and CDR2 (germline): LGHDT, YNNKEL (reference sequence). The V and J ends lost 8 bases and 2 bases, in that order; junction bases with no gene match: 5. The CDR3 consists of 13 residues. CDR3 nucleotides: TGTGCCAGCGGGCCGGGACAGAACTATGGCTACACCTTC. Its protein product is CASGPGQNYGYTF.

The rearrangement uses TRBV20-1 and TRBJ1-1; possibly TRBD1 for D (6 bases). V was pared by 1 base and J by 1 base, with 10 bases between. There are 14 residues in the CDR3. Germline lookup yields CDR1 DFQATT and CDR2 SNEGSKA (reference sequence). As DNA, the CDR3 is TGCAGTGCTAGAGGAGGGGGTTCGAACACTGAAGCTTTCTTT. Translating it yields CSARGGGSNTEAFF.